Listed below are T cell receptor beta chains from one sample, sequenced in a study of metastatic and nonmetastatic thyroid tumors. MiXCR reprocessed the PCR reads for TCRdb. The data show around 12,000 clones, with 27% seen just once and 15% to 20% held by the top ten. The source material was tumor tissue. The receptors were sampled from a female donor with papillary thyroid cancer or a benign thyroid nodule (not recorded which). Some clones in this sample may be carry-over from other donors' samples. CDR3s include the opening cysteine and the closing phenylalanine or tryptophan. The D gene is left open where the match is weak. The listing skips clone size in some rows; elsewhere it reads once, few, many or a size class.

size | D | J | V | CDR3 | DNA
. | TRBD1 | TRBJ1-2 | TRBV7-9 | CASSLGQGASYGYTF | TGTGCCAGCAGCCTGGGACAGGGGGCGAGCTATGGCTACACCTTC
. | TRBD1 | TRBJ2-3 | TRBV30 | CAWSVRTGWADTQYF | TGTGCCTGGAGTGTTAGGACAGGATGGGCAGATACGCAGTATTTT
. | . | TRBJ1-2 | TRBV7-3 | CASSSSGGTGSNYGYTF | TGTGCCAGCAGCTCTTCGGGAGGCACAGGCTCTAACTACGGCTACACCTTC
medium-sized | TRBD1 | TRBJ1-2 | TRBV5-1 | CASSREGPQGGHVGYTF | TGCGCCAGCAGCCGCGAGGGGCCCCAGGGGGGGCACGTGGGCTACACCTTC
many | . | TRBJ2-2 | TRBV10-2 | CASSKPGTQNTGELFF | TGCGCCAGCAGCAAACCCGGGACCCAGAACACCGGGGAGCTGTTTTTT
large | . | TRBJ1-2 | TRBV6-1 | CASGPGPNYGYTF | TGTGCCAGCGGGCCGGGGCCTAACTATGGCTACACCTTC
few | . | TRBJ2-6 | TRBV12-3/TRBV12-4 | CASSFRASGSGANVLTF | TGTGCCAGCAGTTTTAGGGCTTCTGGATCTGGGGCCAACGTCCTGACTTTC
once | TRBD2 | TRBJ2-1 | TRBV20-1 | CSASASGTSGSNEQFF | TGCAGTGCTAGTGCCTCCGGGACTAGCGGGAGTAATGAGCAGTTCTTC
many | . | TRBJ1-1 | TRBV20-1 | CSARAYNHTEAFF | TGCAGTGCTAGGGCTTATAATCACACTGAAGCTTTCTTT
. | TRBD1 | TRBJ2-7 | TRBV11-3 | CASSPGTGGDEQYF | TGTGCCAGCAGCCCCGGGACAGGGGGTGACGAGCAGTACTTC
few | . | TRBJ1-1 | TRBV28 | CASSFSGGNTEAFF | TGTGCCAGCAGTTTCTCTGGTGGGAACACTGAAGCTTTCTTT
few | . | TRBJ1-5 | TRBV6-2/TRBV6-3 | CASSYSLGSQHF | TGTGCCAGCAGTTACTCGCTCGGCAGCCAGCATTTT
few | . | TRBJ1-2 | TRBV6-1 | CASHTQEEYGYTF | TGTGCCAGCCACACCCAGGAGGAATATGGCTACACCTTC
many | TRBD2 | TRBJ2-1 | TRBV15 | CATSRVREGPYNEQFF | TGTGCCACCAGCAGAGTTCGGGAGGGCCCATACAATGAGCAGTTCTTC
. | . | TRBJ1-4 | TRBV11-2 | CATGDSSTNEKLFF | TGTGCCACCGGCGACAGTTCAACTAATGAAAAACTGTTTTTT
. | . | TRBJ1-3 | TRBV9 | CASNPGAGLTIYF | TGTGCCAGCAACCCAGGGGCCGGATTGACCATATATTTT